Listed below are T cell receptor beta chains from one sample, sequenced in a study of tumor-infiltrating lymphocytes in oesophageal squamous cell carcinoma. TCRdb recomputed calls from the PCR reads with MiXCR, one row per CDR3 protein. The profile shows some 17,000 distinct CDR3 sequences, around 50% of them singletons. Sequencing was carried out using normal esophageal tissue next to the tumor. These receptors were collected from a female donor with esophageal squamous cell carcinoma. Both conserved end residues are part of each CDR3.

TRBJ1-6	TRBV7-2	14	CASSRDRDNSPLHF
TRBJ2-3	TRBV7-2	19	CASSSRLTSWVSSYNEQYF
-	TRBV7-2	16	CASSPELAGVYNEQFF
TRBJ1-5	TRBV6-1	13	CASSSGDAQPQHF
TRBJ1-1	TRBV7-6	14	CASSLFPGNTEAFF
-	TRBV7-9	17	CASSLMSGQGPAYEQYF
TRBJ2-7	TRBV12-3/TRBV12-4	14	CASSLRPDRYEQYF
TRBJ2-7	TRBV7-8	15	CASRKTSGGVYEQYF
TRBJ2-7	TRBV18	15	CASSPATGSSYEQYF
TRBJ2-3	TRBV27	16	CASSSRAVTGTDTQYF
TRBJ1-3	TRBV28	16	CASSPGSLVSGNTIYF
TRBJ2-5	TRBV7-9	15	CASSLGTGVRETQYF
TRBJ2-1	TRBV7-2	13	CASSSNTGGGKFF
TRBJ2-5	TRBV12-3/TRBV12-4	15	CASSLGRGGQETQYF
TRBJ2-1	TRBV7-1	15	CASSSGLARGNEQFF
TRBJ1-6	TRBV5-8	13	CASSLEEGSPLHF
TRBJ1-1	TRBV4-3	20	CASSQDYQGARTGGDTEAFF
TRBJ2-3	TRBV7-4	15	CASSLGLADTDTQYF
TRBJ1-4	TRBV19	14	CASSIRGTNEKLFF
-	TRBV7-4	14	CASSQGQGVGEQYF
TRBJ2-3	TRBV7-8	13	CASSLARYNEQYF
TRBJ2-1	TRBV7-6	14	CASSSRLAGNEQFF
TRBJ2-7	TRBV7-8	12	CASSQGGYEQYF